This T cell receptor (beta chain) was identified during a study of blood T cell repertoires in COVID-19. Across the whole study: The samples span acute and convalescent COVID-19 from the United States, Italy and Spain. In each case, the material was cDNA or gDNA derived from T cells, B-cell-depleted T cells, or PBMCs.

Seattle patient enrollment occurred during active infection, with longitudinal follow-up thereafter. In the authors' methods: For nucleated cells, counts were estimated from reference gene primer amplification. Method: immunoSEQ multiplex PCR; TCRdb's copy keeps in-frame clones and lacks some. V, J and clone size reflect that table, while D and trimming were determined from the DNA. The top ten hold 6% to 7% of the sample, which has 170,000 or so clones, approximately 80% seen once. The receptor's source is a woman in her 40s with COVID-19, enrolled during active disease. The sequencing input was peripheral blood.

CDR3: CASSLGGATYEQYF. In DNA form, the CDR3 reads TGTGCCAGCAGCCTAGGGGGGGCGACCTACGAGCAGTACTTC. This chain connects TRBV5-6 to TRBJ2-7; tentative D call: TRBD2 (7 bases). This CDR3 region has 14 residues. Germline-derived CDR1 and CDR2 are SGHDT and YYEEEE. V gave up 4 bases and J gave up 2 bases, with 13 bases separating them.